This TCR beta chain was found in a study of T cell changes during pregnancy in multiple sclerosis. The method was immunoSEQ multiplex PCR; TCRdb's version includes in-frame clones alone and lacks a portion of them. Of about 24,000 clones in the sample, around four fifths were seen once. Trimming cost V 6 bases and J 8 bases; bases outside gene matches: 12. CDR3 size: 15 residues. Germline CDR1 and CDR2: SGHRS and YFSETQ. The sample consisted of CD8+ T cells from peripheral blood mononuclear cells, taken in the first trimester of pregnancy. The chain recombines TRBV5-1 with TRBJ1-4; 8 bases fit TRBD1. The receptor was isolated from a female donor in good health, enrolled as a control in a pregnancy study. The DNA for the CDR3 is TGCGCCAGCAACGCCGGACAGGGAGGGGTGGAAAAACTGTTTTTT. Translating gives CASNAGQGGVEKLFF.